Following are 26 T cell receptor beta chains from one sample sequenced in a study of T cell responses to AZD1222 COVID-19 vaccine. Profiled with immunoSEQ multiplex PCR; TCRdb holds only in-frame clones, not every one. The table has 150,000 to 200,000 clones, 90% to 95% seen once. The material was peripheral blood, obtained on day 0 of AZD1222 vaccination. The receptors derive from an adult in good health.

This clone was picked up one time. The chain uses TRBV7-6 and TRBJ2-7, with TRBD1 matching over 9 bases. Germline values: CDR1 SGHVS, CDR2 FNYEAQ. Unmatched junction bases numbered 4, after V lost 1 base and J lost 3 bases. The CDR3 contains 15 residues. DNA of the CDR3: TGTGCCAGCAGCTTAGGACAGGGGGTTTACTACGAGCAGTACTTC. Translation gives CASSLGQGVYYEQYF.

The DNA for the CDR3 is TGTGCCAGCAGCCCAGGAGAGGGGGACTATGGCTACACCTTC. Amino acids: CASSPGEGDYGYTF. The V gene is TRBV13, the J gene TRBJ1-2; perhaps TRBD1 as D (6 bases). V lost 5 bases and J lost 3, with 13 bases in between. The germline V gene encodes CDR1 PRHDT and CDR2 FYEKMQ (reference sequence). CDR3 length equals 14 residues.

Worth noting for this clone: Other DNA sequences in this specimen translate into the identical CDR3. The chain recombines TRBV19 with TRBJ2-7, with D hard to call. The CDR3 extends over 11 amino acids. Per germline, CDR1 LNHDA and CDR2 SQIVND (reference sequence). V was pared by 3 bases and J by 4 bases, with 4 bases between. CDR3 in amino acids: CASSMGYEQYF. In nucleotides, the CDR3 is TGTGCCAGTAGTATGGGTTACGAGCAGTACTTC.

The chain employs TRBV28 and TRBJ1-5, with a tentative D call TRBD1 (6 bases). The CDR3 runs 20 residues. The germline V gene has CDR1 MDHEN and CDR2 SYDVKM. V lost 1 base, J lost 1 base, and 23 bases lay in between. CDR3 region: CASSLFLGVKGGLSNQPQHF. In DNA, the CDR3 is TGTGCCAGCAGTTTATTTCTGGGGGTGAAGGGGGGCTTGAGCAATCAGCCCCAGCATTTT. Looking up the rest from reference TRBV28 and TRBJ1-5 gives the full variable domain: DVKVTQSSRYLVKRTGEKVFLECVQDMDHENMFWYRQDPGLGLRLIYFSYDVKMKEKGDIPEGYSVSREKKERFSLILESASTNQTSMYLCASSLFLGVKGGLSNQPQHFGDGTRLSIL.

V is TRBV4-1 and J is TRBJ1-2; D possibly corresponds to TRBD1 (5 bases). The CDR3 extends over 15 amino acids. Trimming left V 2 bases short and J 8 bases short, with 18 bases between. Germline assignment: CDR1 MGHRA and CDR2 YSYEKL. CDR3: CASSQPGRVKGGYTF. The CDR3, as DNA: TGCGCCAGCAGCCAACCCGGCAGGGTCAAAGGCGGCTACACCTTC.

This sequence joins TRBV6-5 and TRBJ2-2; TRBD1 matches at 8 bases. V lost 6 bases, J lost 3 bases, and 6 bases stayed unmatched. Germline V lookup: CDR1 MNHEY, CDR2 SVGAGI. This CDR3 region has 15 residues. The CDR3 DNA follows: TGTGCCAGCAGGCAGGGGGCTCGGCACACCGGGGAGCTGTTTTTT. Its translation is CASRQGARHTGELFF.

The chain links TRBV4-1 to TRBJ1-6; a weak D match, TRBD1 (6 bases). Germline loops: CDR1 MGHRA, CDR2 YSYEKL. The CDR3 is 15 amino acids. V lost 4 bases to trimming and J lost 7 bases, with 14 bases between them. This CDR3 is CASSPAGQGNSPLHF. DNA for the CDR3: TGCGCCAGCAGCCCTGCCGGGCAGGGGAATTCACCCCTCCACTTT.

The CDR3 protein is CAWRGEINEQFF. The CDR3 DNA is TGTGCCTGGAGGGGGGAGATCAATGAGCAGTTCTTC. The chain combines TRBV30 with TRBJ2-1; D tentatively reads TRBD1 or TRBD2 (5 bases each). Trimming left V 3 bases short and J 6 bases short, with 9 bases between. This CDR3 has 12 amino acids. Germline lookup yields CDR1 GTSNPN and CDR2 SVGIG (reference sequence). Combining the CDR3 with reference TRBV30 and TRBJ2-1 gives the whole variable domain SQTIHQWPATLVQPVGSPLSLECTVEGTSNPNLYWYRQAAGRGLQLLFYSVGIGQISSEVPQNLSASRPQDRQFILSSKKLLLSDSGFYLCAWRGEINEQFFGPGTRLTVL.

V is TRBV9 and J is TRBJ2-1, with 12 bases aligning to TRBD2. CDR1 and CDR2 (germline): SGDLS, YYNGEE. The CDR3 consists of 17 residues. The V segment lost 0 bases and the J segment 7 bases; nucleotides outside the gene matches: 8. CDR3 sequence: CASSVGTSGVGRNEQFF. The CDR3 DNA reads TGTGCCAGCAGCGTAGGGACTAGCGGGGTGGGGCGGAATGAGCAGTTCTTC.

The chain carries TRBV30 and TRBJ1-1; no clear D. Germline values: CDR1 GTSNPN, CDR2 SVGIG (reference sequence). The CDR3 loop spans 11 amino acids. Trimming removed 3 bases at V and 5 bases at J, with 7 bases between. CDR3 sequence: CAWRKSTEAFF. The CDR3 coding sequence is TGTGCCTGGAGGAAGAGTACTGAAGCTTTCTTT.

J is TRBJ2-7 and V is TRBV3-1 (or the pseudogene TRBV3-2), with D perhaps TRBD2 (6 bases). This CDR3 has 18 amino acids. Germline CDR1 and CDR2: LGHDT and YNNKEL (reference sequence). V gave up 0 bases and J gave up 3 bases, with 21 bases separating them. As DNA, the CDR3 is TGTGCCAGCAGCCAAGAAAGGGGTTCTTGGACTAAGGTCTACGAGCAGTACTTC. Translated: CASSQERGSWTKVYEQYF.

Written as DNA, the CDR3 is TGTGCCAGCCATCAAGCCGGGACAGCCTCCTACGAGCAGTACTTC. Encoded protein: CASHQAGTASYEQYF. The chain combines TRBV5-5 with TRBJ2-7; 7 bases map to TRBD1. Per germline, CDR1 SGHKS and CDR2 YYEKEE (reference sequence). The CDR3 extends over 15 amino acids. The V segment lost 7 bases and the J segment 0 bases; nucleotides outside the gene matches: 10.

V gene TRBV27 combines with J gene TRBJ2-3; TRBD2 matches 10 bases. V trimming: 2 bases; J trimming: 2 bases; junction bases outside the gene matches: 4. The CDR3 contains 16 residues. Per the germline V gene, CDR1 is MNHEY and CDR2 is SMNVEV (reference sequence). CDR3 in DNA: TGTGCCAGCAGTTTAACTAGCGGGGAACTCACAGATACGCAGTATTTT. Its translation is CASSLTSGELTDTQYF.

This chain joins TRBV18 and TRBJ1-2, with D unclear. Between the trimmed V and J ends, which lost 2 bases and 6 bases, there was a span of 16 bases. CDR3 length: 15 amino acids. The V gene's germline CDR1 is KGHSH and CDR2 LQKENI. The CDR3 DNA reads as TGTGCCAGCTCACCATGGAGGGATATTCGGGATGGCTACACCTTC. Translation: CASSPWRDIRDGYTF.

The chain combines TRBV27 with TRBJ1-4; unclear D gene. Per the germline V gene, CDR1 is MNHEY and CDR2 is SMNVEV (reference sequence). Trimming removed 3 bases from V and 5 bases from J, with 13 bases in between. The CDR3 is made up of 15 amino acids. CDR3 sequence (DNA): TGTGCCAGCAGTTTTTATCTGGGAGAGAATGAAAAACTGTTTTTT. Translation gives CASSFYLGENEKLFF.

The rearrangement joins TRBV4-2 to TRBJ1-2; D is ambiguous. This CDR3 has 15 residues. Germline V gene lookup returns CDR1 LGHNA and CDR2 YNFKEQ. Trimming removed 0 bases from V and 2 bases from J, with 10 bases in between. CDR3 nucleotide sequence: TGTGCCAGCAGCCAAGATTCCGACTTCAACTATGGCTACACCTTC. This sequence encodes CASSQDSDFNYGYTF.

The V gene is TRBV27, the J gene TRBJ1-2; D is undetermined. CDR1 and CDR2 (germline): MNHEY, SMNVEV (reference sequence). The CDR3 totals 15 residues. Trimming shortened V by 4 bases and J by 4 bases, and 16 bases separated the two germline ends. CDR3 nucleotide sequence: TGTGCCAGCAGTTCCCGGGCCGCGGGCGGCTATGGCTACACCTTC. Amino acid sequence: CASSSRAAGGYGYTF.

To note about this clone: In the same sample, other DNA sequences code for this CDR3. V and J are TRBV27 and TRBJ1-5; a possible D gene is TRBD1 (6 bases). CDR1 is MNHEY and CDR2 is SMNVEV in the germline V gene (reference sequence). V dropped 3 bases and J dropped 3 bases, with 9 bases sitting between them. The length of the CDR3 is 14 residues. CDR3 bases: TGTGCCAGCAGTTTCGGGGGCCCCAATCAGCCCCAGCATTTT. Translated: CASSFGGPNQPQHF.

The chain recombines TRBV19 with TRBJ2-6; D is possibly TRBD1 or TRBD2 (5 bases each). From germline, CDR1 is LNHDA and CDR2 SQIVND (reference sequence). V gave up 5 bases and J gave up 4 bases, with 18 bases separating them. This CDR3 region has 17 residues. In DNA form, the CDR3 reads TGTGCCAGTAGTCCCCATGTGGGGGATTCCGGGGCCAACGTCCTGACTTTC. Amino acid sequence: CASSPHVGDSGANVLTF.

This rearrangement joins TRBV25-1 to TRBJ1-4, with D perhaps TRBD1 (6 bases). Germline V gene data show CDR1 as MGHDK and CDR2 as SYGVNS. Trimming took 5 bases from V and 3 from J, leaving 10 bases between them. The CDR3 runs to 14 residues. The CDR3 loop is CASSLGAANEKLFF. The CDR3, as DNA: TGTGCCAGCAGTTTGGGGGCGGCTAATGAAAAACTGTTTTTT. The full variable domain, in which reference TRBV25-1 and TRBJ1-4 provide the parts outside the CDR3, is EADIYQTPRYLVIGTGKKITLECSQTMGHDKMYWYQQDPGMELHLIHYSYGVNSTEKGDLSSESTVSRIRTEHFPLTLESARPSHTSQYLCASSLGAANEKLFFGSGTQLSVL.

This chain links TRBV5-1 with TRBJ1-5; D gene unclear. Germline values: CDR1 SGHRS, CDR2 YFSETQ. V lost 3 bases and J lost 0, with 10 bases in between. This CDR3 spans 15 amino acids. The CDR3 is CASSWTDGSNQPQHF. In DNA, the CDR3 is TGCGCCAGCAGCTGGACGGACGGTAGCAATCAGCCCCAGCATTTT.

This clone showed up just once. The gene calls are TRBV25-1 and TRBJ1-2; D possibly corresponds to TRBD1 (6 bases). This CDR3 is 17 amino acids long. In germline, CDR1 is MGHDK, CDR2 SYGVNS. The ends were cut back, 2 bases at V and 8 bases at J, with 24 bases in the middle. The DNA of the CDR3 is TGTGCCAGCAGTGAACCGGGCGGACGGGGGGCTAATCGAGGCTACACCTTC. The encoded protein is CASSEPGGRGANRGYTF.

J is TRBJ1-1 and V is TRBV19; no clear D. The CDR3 is 14 amino acids. Trimming took off 3 bases at V and 2 bases at J, with 10 bases between the two ends. The V gene's germline CDR1 is LNHDA and CDR2 SQIVND (reference sequence). DNA of the CDR3: TGTGCCAGTAGTATTTCCCTTCTCAACACTGAAGCTTTCTTT. Its translation: CASSISLLNTEAFF.

This chain uses TRBV9 with TRBJ1-3, with D uncertain. Germline V gives CDR1 SGDLS, CDR2 YYNGEE. The CDR3 consists of 14 residues. Trimming cost V 0 bases and J 4 bases, with 8 bases left between them. CDR3 in DNA: TGTGCCAGCAGCGTAGAAGGGTCAGGAAACACCATATATTTT. Protein: CASSVEGSGNTIYF. The complete variable domain, with remaining parts taken from reference TRBV9 and TRBJ1-3, reads DSGVTQTPKHLITATGQRVTLRCSPRSGDLSVYWYQQSLDQGLQFLIQYYNGEERAKGNILERFSAQQFPDLHSELNLSSLELGDSALYFCASSVEGSGNTIYFGEGSWLTVV.

CDR3 sequence: CASSEAGTPNSPLHF. The CDR3 DNA sequence: TGTGCCAGCAGTGAAGCAGGAACACCTAATTCACCCCTCCACTTT. V is TRBV2 and J is TRBJ1-6, with D uncertain. The CDR3 covers 15 residues. V lost 0 bases to trimming and J lost 6 bases, with 9 bases between them. Per the germline V gene, CDR1 is SNHLY and CDR2 is FYNNEI.

This CDR3 is CASSRRTGSTEAFF. For the CDR3, the DNA is TGTGCCAGCAGTCGTAGGACAGGGTCTACTGAAGCTTTCTTT. This chain uses TRBV6-5 with TRBJ1-1; 8 nucleotides align to TRBD1. Trimming removed 5 bases from V and 5 bases from J; junction bases left unmatched: 7. This CDR3 region has 14 residues. The germline V gene has CDR1 MNHEY and CDR2 SVGAGI.